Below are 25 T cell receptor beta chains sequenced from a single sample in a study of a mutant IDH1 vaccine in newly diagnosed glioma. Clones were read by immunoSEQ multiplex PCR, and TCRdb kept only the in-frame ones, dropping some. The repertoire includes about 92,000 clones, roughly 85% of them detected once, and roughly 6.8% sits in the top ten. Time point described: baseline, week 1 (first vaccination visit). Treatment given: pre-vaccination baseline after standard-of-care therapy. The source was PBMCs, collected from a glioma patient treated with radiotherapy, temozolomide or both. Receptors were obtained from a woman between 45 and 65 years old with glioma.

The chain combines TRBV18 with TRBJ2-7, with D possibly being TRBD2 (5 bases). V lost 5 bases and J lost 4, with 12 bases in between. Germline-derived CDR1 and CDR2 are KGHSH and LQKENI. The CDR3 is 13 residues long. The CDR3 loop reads CASSFGVQYEQYF. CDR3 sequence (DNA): TGTGCCAGCTCATTCGGGGTACAGTACGAGCAGTACTTC.

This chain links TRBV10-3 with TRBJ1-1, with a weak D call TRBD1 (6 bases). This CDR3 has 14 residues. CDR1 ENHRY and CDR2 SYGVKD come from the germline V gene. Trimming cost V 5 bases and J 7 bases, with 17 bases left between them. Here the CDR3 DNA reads TGTGCCATCAGTCACGAACCGCAGGGGAATGAAGCTTTCTTT. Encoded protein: CAISHEPQGNEAFF.

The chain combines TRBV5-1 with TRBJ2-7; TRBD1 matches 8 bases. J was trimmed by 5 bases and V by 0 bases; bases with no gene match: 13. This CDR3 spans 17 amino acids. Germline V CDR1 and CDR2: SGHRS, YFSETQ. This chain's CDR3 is CASSLAIQGAPRDEQYF. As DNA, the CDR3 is TGCGCCAGCAGCTTGGCGATCCAGGGGGCTCCTAGAGACGAGCAGTACTTC.

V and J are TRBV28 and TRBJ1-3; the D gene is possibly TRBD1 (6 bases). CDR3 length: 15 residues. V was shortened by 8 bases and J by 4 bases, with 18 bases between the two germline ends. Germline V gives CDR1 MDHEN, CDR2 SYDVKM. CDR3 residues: CASCETQGRGNTIYF. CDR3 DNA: TGTGCCAGCTGCGAGACCCAGGGGCGAGGAAACACCATATATTTT. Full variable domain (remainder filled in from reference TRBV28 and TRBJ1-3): DVKVTQSSRYLVKRTGEKVFLECVQDMDHENMFWYRQDPGLGLRLIYFSYDVKMKEKGDIPEGYSVSREKKERFSLILESASTNQTSMYLCASCETQGRGNTIYFGEGSWLTVV.

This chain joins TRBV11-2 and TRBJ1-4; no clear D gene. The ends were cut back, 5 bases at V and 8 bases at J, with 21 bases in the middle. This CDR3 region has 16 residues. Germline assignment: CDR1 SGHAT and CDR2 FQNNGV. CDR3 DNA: TGTGCCAGCAGCACGACCCCGAGGGATTCGAGGGAAAAACTGTTTTTT. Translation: CASSTTPRDSREKLFF.

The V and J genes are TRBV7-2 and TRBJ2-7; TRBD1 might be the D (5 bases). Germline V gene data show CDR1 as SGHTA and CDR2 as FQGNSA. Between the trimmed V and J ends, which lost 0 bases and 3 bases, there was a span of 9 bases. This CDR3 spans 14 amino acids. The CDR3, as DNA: TGTGCCAGCAGCTTAGCTGCAGGGTACTACGAGCAGTACTTC. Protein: CASSLAAGYYEQYF.

The CDR3 DNA follows: TGTGCCAGCAGTAGGCATGGTTTCCAAGAGACCCAGTACTTC. It specifies CASSRHGFQETQYF. The chain links TRBV6-5 to TRBJ2-5, with D uncertain. The CDR3 runs 14 residues. V was shortened by 5 bases and J by 1 base, with 11 bases between the two germline ends. CDR1 MNHEY and CDR2 SVGAGI come from the germline V gene.

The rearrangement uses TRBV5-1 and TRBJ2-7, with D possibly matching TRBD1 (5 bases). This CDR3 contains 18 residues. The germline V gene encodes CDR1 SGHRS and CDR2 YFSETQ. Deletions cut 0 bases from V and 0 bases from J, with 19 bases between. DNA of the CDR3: TGCGCCAGCAGCTTGGCCGTCGGGCAGGGTCATAACTCCTACGAGCAGTACTTC. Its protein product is CASSLAVGQGHNSYEQYF.

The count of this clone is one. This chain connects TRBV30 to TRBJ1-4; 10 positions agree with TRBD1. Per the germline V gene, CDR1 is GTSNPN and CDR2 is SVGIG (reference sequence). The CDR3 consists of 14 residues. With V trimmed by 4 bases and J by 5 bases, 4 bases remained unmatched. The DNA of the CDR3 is TGTGCCTGGACACGACAGGGGGCCAATGAAAAACTGTTTTTT. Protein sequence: CAWTRQGANEKLFF.

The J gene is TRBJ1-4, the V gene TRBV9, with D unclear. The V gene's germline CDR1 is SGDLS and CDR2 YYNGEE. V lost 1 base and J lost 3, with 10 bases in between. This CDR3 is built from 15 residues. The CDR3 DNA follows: TGTGCCAGCAGCGTAAGCCCTGGAGCTAATGAAAAACTGTTTTTT. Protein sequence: CASSVSPGANEKLFF.

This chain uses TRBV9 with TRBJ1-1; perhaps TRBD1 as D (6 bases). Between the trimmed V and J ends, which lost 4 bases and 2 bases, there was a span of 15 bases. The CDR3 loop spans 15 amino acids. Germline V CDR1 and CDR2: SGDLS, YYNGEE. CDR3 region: CASSPSGTLNTEAFF. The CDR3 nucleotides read TGTGCCAGCAGCCCCAGCGGGACACTTAACACTGAAGCTTTCTTT.

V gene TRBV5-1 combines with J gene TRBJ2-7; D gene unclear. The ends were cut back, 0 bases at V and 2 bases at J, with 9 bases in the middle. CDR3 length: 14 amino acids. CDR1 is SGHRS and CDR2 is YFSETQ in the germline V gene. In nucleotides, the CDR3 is TGCGCCAGCAGCTTGGGACATACTACCTACGAGCAGTACTTC. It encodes CASSLGHTTYEQYF.

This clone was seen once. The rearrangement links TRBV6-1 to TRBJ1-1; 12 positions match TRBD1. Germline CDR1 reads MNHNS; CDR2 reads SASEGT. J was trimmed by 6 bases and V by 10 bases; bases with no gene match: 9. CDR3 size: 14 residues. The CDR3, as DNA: TGTGCCACCAAGAGGGGACAGGGGGCTGCTGAAGCTTTCTTT. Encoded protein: CATKRGQGAAEAFF.

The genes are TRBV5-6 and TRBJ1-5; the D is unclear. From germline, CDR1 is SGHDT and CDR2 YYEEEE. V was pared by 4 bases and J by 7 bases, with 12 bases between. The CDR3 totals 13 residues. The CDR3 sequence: CASSPRAGQPQHF. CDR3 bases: TGTGCCAGCAGCCCCCGGGCGGGGCAGCCCCAGCATTTT.

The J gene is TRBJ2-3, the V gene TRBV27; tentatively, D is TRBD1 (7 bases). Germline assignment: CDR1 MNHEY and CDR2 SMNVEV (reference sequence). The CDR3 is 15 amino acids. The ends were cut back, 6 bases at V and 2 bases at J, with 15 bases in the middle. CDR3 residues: CASSLLRGATDTQYF. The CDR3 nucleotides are TGTGCCAGCAGCTTGCTCAGGGGGGCCACAGATACGCAGTATTTT.

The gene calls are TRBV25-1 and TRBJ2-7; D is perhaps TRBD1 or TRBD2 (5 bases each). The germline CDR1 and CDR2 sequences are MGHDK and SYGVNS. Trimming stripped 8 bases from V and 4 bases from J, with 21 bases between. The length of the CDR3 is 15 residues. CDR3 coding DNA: TGTGCCAGCTCAAAAGGGGCTAGCTCCACTTACGAGCAGTACTTC. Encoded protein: CASSKGASSTYEQYF.

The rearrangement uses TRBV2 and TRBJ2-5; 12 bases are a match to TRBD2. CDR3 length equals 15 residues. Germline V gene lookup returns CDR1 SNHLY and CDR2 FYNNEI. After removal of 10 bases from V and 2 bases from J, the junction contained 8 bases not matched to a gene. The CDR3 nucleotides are TGTGCCACGACACAACTAGCGGGGGGACAAGAGACCCAGTACTTC. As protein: CATTQLAGGQETQYF.

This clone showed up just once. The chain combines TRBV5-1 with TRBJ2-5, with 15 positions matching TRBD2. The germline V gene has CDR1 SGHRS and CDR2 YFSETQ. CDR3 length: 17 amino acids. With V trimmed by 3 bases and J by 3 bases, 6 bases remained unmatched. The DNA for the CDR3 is TGCGCCAGCAGCTGGGGACTAGCGGGGGGTCAAAAAGAGACCCAGTACTTC. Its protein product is CASSWGLAGGQKETQYF.

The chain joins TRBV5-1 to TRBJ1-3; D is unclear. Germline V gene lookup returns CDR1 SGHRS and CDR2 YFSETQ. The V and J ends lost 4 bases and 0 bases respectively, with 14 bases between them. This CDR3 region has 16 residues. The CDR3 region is CASSPLDVLSGNTIYF. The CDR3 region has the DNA TGCGCCAGCAGCCCCCTGGACGTTCTCTCTGGAAACACCATATATTTT.

The CDR3 coding sequence is TGTGCCAGCAGCCGCCCCGGGACACCATCGAGCTCCTACGAGCAGTACTTC. Residues: CASSRPGTPSSSYEQYF. The chain employs TRBV7-9 and TRBJ2-7, with D possibly TRBD1 on 6 matching bases. The V end was cut by 5 bases, the J end by 0 bases, with 20 bases between. Per germline, CDR1 SEHNR and CDR2 FQNEAQ (reference sequence). The CDR3 is made up of 17 amino acids.

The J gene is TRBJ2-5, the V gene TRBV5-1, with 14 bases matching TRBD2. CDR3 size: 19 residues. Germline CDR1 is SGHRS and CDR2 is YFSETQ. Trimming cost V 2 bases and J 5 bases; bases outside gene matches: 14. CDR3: CASSFAGLAGGLRSETQYF. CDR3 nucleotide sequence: TGCGCCAGCAGCTTTGCCGGACTAGCGGGGGGTCTCCGTAGTGAGACCCAGTACTTC. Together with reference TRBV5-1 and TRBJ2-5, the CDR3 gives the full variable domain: KAGVTQTPRYLIKTRGQQVTLSCSPISGHRSVSWYQQTPGQGLQFLFEYFSETQRNKGNFPGRFSGRQFSNSRSEMNVSTLELGDSALYLCASSFAGLAGGLRSETQYFGPGTRLLVL.

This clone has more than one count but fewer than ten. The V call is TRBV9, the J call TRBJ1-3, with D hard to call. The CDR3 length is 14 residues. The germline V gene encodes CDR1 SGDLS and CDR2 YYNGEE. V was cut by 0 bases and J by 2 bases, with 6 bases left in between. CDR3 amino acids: CASSVDRTGNTIYF. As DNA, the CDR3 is TGTGCCAGCAGCGTAGATCGAACTGGAAACACCATATATTTT.

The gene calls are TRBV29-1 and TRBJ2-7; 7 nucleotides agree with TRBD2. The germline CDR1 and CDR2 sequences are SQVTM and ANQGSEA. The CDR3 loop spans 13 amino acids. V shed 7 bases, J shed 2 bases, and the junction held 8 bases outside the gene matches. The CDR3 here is CSGGRGSAYEQYF. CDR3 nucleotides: TGCAGCGGAGGGCGGGGGTCAGCCTACGAGCAGTACTTC.

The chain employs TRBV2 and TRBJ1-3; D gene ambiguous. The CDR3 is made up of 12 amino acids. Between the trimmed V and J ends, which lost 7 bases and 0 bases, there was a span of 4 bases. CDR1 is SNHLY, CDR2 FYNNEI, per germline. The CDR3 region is CASKVSGNTIYF. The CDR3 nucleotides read TGTGCCAGCAAGGTCTCTGGAAACACCATATATTTT.

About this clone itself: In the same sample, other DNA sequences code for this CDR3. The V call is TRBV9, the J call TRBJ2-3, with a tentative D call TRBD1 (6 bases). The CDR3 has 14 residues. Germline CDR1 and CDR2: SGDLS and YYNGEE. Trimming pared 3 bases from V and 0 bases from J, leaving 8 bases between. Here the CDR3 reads CASSERGSTDTQYF. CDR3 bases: TGTGCCAGCAGCGAGAGGGGGAGCACAGATACGCAGTATTTT.